Listed below are T cell receptor beta chains from one sample, sequenced in a study of pediatric ulcerative colitis. TCRdb keeps only in-frame clones here, not all; method: immunoSEQ multiplex PCR. This table holds 15,000 to 20,000 clones, around 74% found once. The sequenced sample was gut tissue. The receptor set was obtained from a girl aged 5-17 years with moderate ulcerative colitis. The CDR3 runs from the conserved cysteine through the conserved F or W. A D gene is named only where the DNA matches it firmly. Clone size is shown for a subset of rows, as once, few, many or a class of expanded clone.

medium-sized	NA	TRBJ1-2	TRBV7-9	TGTGCCAGCAGCTCCCCGATTGACACCTTC	CASSSPIDTF
once	NA	TRBJ1-1	TRBV16	TGTGCCAGCAGCCGAACCGAAGCCGGAGCTTTCTTT	CASSRTEAGAFF
NA	TRBD2	TRBJ2-6	TRBV18	TGTGCCAGCTCACCCCTACTAGCGACACTCTCCTCTGGGGCCAACGTCCTGACTTTC	CASSPLLATLSSGANVLTF
NA	TRBD2	TRBJ2-5	TRBV11-2	TGTGCCAGCAGCTTAGAATTGGGACTAGCTTTTTCGGAGACCCAGTACTTC	CASSLELGLAFSETQYF
NA	TRBD1	TRBJ2-6	TRBV27	TGTGCCAGCAGTCCTGGGACAGGTGCAGGGGCCAACGTCCTGACTTTC	CASSPGTGAGANVLTF
NA	NA	TRBJ2-7	TRBV2	TGTGCCAGCAGTGAATGGGACCCTTCCTACGAGCAGTACTTC	CASSEWDPSYEQYF
NA	TRBD1	TRBJ2-7	TRBV29-1	TGCAGCGTGAAGACAGGGGCCGCCTACGAGCAGTACTTC	CSVKTGAAYEQYF
NA	NA	TRBJ1-4	TRBV30	TGTGCCTGGAGTGTACCTTGGACAACTAATGAAAAACTGTTTTTT	CAWSVPWTTNEKLFF
NA	NA	TRBJ1-2	TRBV5-5	TGTGCCAGCAGCTTTAATGGAGGGAGGGGTGGCTACACCTTC	CASSFNGGRGGYTF
NA	TRBD2	TRBJ2-2	TRBV6-1	TGTGCCAGCAGTGGACTAGCGGGGGAAGGGACCGGGGAGCTGTTTTTT	CASSGLAGEGTGELFF
NA	NA	TRBJ1-1	TRBV10-2	TGCGCCAGCAGTGGGGGGAACACTGAAGCTTTCTTT	CASSGGNTEAFF
NA	NA	TRBJ2-7	TRBV27	TGTGCCAGCAGTTTAGCGGGGGCTGGCGGGCAGCAGTACTTC	CASSLAGAGGQQYF
NA	NA	TRBJ1-1	TRBV27	TGTGCCAGCGGATCAGGGATAAGGAACACTGAAGCTTTCTTT	CASGSGIRNTEAFF
medium-sized	TRBD2	TRBJ2-7	TRBV5-6	TGTGCCAGCAGCTTGGCAACTAGCGCCGAGCAGTACTTC	CASSLATSAEQYF
NA	NA	TRBJ2-7	TRBV5-1	TGCGCCACCCAGATGTCGTCAGGAGCAAGGTACGAGCAGTACTTC	CATQMSSGARYEQYF
NA	NA	TRBJ2-7	TRBV28	TGTGCCAGCAGTTTTCGGTCGATGGCGGAGCTCTCCTACGAGCAGTACTTC	CASSFRSMAELSYEQYF
NA	NA	TRBJ2-7	TRBV4-1	TGCGCCAGCAGCCGGGCCGCGGCGGCGCCCTACGAGCAGTACTTC	CASSRAAAAPYEQYF